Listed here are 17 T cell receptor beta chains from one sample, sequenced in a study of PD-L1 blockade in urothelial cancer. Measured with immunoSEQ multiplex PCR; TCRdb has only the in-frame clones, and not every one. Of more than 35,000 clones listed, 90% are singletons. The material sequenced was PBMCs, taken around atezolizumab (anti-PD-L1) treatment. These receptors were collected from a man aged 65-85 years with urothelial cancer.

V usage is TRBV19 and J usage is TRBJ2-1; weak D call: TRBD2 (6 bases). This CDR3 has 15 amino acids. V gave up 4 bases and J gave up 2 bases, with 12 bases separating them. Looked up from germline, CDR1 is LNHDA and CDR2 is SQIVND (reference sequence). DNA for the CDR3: TGTGCCAGTAGTAGCTCTAGCGCGACCTACAATGAGCAGTTCTTC. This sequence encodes CASSSSSATYNEQFF.

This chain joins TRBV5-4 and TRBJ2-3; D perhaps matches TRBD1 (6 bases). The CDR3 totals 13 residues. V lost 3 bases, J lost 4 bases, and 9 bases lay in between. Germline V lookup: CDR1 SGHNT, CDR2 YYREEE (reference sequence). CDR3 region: CASSSPGADTQYF. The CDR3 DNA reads TGTGCCAGCAGCTCTCCAGGGGCAGATACGCAGTATTTT.

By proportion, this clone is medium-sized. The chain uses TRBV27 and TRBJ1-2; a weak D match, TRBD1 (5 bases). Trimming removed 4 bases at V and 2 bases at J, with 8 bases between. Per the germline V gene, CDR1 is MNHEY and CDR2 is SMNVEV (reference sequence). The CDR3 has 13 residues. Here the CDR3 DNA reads TGTGCCAGCAGTTCGGAGGGGAACTATGGCTACACCTTC. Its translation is CASSSEGNYGYTF.

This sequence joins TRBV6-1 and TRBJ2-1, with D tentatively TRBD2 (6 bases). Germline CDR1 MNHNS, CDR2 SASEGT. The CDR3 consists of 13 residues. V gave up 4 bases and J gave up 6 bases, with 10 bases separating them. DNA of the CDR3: TGTGCCAGCAGTGGCGGGATGGGCAATGAGCAGTTCTTC. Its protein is CASSGGMGNEQFF.

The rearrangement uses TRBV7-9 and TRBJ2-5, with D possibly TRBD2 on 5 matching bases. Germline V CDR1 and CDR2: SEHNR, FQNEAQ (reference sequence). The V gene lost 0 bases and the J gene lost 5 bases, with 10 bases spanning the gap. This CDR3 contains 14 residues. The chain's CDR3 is CASSLAGSGETQYF. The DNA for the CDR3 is TGTGCCAGCAGCTTAGCCGGGTCGGGGGAGACCCAGTACTTC.

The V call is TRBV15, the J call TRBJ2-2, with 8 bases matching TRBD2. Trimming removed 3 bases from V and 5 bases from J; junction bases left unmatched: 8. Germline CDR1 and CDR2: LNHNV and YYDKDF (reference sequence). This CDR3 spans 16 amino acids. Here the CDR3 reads CATSRYQAGGTGELFF. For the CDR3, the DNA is TGTGCCACCAGCAGGTACCAGGCGGGAGGAACCGGGGAGCTGTTTTTT.

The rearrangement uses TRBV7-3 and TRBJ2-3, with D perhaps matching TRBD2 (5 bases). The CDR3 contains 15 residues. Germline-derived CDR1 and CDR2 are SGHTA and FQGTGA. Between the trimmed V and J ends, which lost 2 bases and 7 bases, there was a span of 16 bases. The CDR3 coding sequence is TGTGCCAGCAGCTTAGGGCTGGGGTCGGGAAATACGCAGTATTTT. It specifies CASSLGLGSGNTQYF.

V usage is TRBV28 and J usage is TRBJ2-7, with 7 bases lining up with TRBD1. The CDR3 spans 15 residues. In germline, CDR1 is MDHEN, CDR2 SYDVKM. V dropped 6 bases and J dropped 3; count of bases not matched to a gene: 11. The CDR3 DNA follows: TGTGCCAGCAGGGAAACGGGACAGCAATTCTACGAGCAGTACTTC. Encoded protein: CASRETGQQFYEQYF.

The CDR3 is CASSFVQGARETQYF. CDR3 coding DNA: TGCGCCAGCAGCTTCGTACAGGGGGCGCGGGAGACCCAGTACTTC. J is TRBJ2-5 and V is TRBV5-1; TRBD1 aligns across 9 bases. This CDR3 comprises 15 residues. V shed 2 bases and J 5 bases; nucleotides not matched to a gene: 7. CDR1 is SGHRS, CDR2 YFSETQ, per germline. The whole variable domain, remainder taken from reference TRBV5-1 and TRBJ2-5, is KAGVTQTPRYLIKTRGQQVTLSCSPISGHRSVSWYQQTPGQGLQFLFEYFSETQRNKGNFPGRFSGRQFSNSRSEMNVSTLELGDSALYLCASSFVQGARETQYFGPGTRLLVL.

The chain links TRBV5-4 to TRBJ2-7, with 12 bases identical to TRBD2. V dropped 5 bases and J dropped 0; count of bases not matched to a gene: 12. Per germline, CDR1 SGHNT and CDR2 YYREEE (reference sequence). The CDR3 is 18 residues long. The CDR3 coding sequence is TGTGCCAGCAGTTCCGGGACTAGCGGGCCACGGAGCTCCTACGAGCAGTACTTC. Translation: CASSSGTSGPRSSYEQYF.

The CDR3 sequence: CASSFPGGPYEQYF. CDR3 nucleotides: TGTGCCAGCAGCTTTCCAGGGGGACCCTACGAGCAGTACTTC. The V gene is TRBV7-2, the J gene TRBJ2-7; 7 positions agree with TRBD1. CDR1 is SGHTA, CDR2 FQGNSA, per germline. The junction had 4 bases not matched to a gene; V was cut back by 3 bases and J by 2 bases. The CDR3 consists of 14 residues.

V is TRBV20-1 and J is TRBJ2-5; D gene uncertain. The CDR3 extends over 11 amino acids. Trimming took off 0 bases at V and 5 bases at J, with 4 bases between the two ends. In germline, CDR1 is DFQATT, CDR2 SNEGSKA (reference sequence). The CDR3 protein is CSARDYETQYF. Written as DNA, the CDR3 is TGCAGTGCTAGAGATTATGAGACCCAGTACTTC.

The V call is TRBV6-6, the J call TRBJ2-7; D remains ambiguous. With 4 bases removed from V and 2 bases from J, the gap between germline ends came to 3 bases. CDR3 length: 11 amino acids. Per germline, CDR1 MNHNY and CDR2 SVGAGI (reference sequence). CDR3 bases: TGTGCCAGCAGTTCTCCCTACGAGCAGTACTTC. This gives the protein CASSSPYEQYF.

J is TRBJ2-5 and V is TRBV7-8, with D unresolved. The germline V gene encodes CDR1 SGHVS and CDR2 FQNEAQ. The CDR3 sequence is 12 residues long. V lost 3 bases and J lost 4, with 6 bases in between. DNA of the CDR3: TGTGCCAGCAGCTTTGTTATAGAGACCCAGTACTTC. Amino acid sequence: CASSFVIETQYF.

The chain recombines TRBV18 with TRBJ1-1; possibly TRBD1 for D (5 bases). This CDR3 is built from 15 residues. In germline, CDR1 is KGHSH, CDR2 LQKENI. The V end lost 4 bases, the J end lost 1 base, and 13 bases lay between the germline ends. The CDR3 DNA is TGTGCCAGCTCACAAGCGGGACTCAAGAACACTGAAGCTTTCTTT. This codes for CASSQAGLKNTEAFF.

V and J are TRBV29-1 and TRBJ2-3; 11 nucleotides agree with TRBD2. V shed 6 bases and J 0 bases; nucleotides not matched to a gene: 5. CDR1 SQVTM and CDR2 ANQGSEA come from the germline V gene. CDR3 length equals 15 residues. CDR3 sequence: CSVVTSGASTDTQYF. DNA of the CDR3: TGCAGCGTCGTGACTAGCGGGGCTAGCACAGATACGCAGTATTTT.

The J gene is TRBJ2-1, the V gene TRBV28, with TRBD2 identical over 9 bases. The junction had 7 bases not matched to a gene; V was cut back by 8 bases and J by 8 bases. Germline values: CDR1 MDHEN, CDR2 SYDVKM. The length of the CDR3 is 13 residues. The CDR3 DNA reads TGTGCCAGCCGCAGGACTAGCGTGTATGAGCAGTTCTTC. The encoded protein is CASRRTSVYEQFF.